This record concerns one T cell receptor beta chain sequence. Antigen: not known. This may stem from a read error, because a much larger clone lies one nucleotide away. The data derive from a study of T-cell reconstitution after alpha-beta-depleted transplantation in children. General observations from the study: Two months or so post-transplant, alpha-beta T cells reportedly derived from several hundred expanded graft clones. Surviving recipient T cells and thymic progenitors underlay high day-60 TCRbeta diversity in some patients. Newly made T cells mostly supplied T-cell counts and diversity one year after transplant.

TCRbeta library preparation incorporated unique molecular identifiers. TCRdb analysed the PCR reads with MiXCR anew, one entry per CDR3 protein. The table lists around 670,000 distinct CDR3 sequences, roughly 13% of them singletons. The CDR3 length is 13 residues. Between the trimmed V and J ends, which lost 3 bases and 7 bases, there was a span of 10 bases. Material: PBMCs, obtained before TCRalphabeta/CD19-depleted stem cell transplant. V gene TRBV12-3 or TRBV12-4 combines with J gene TRBJ2-1; the D gene is possibly TRBD1 (6 bases). The TCR sequence derives from a girl aged 2-10 years with congenital amegakaryocytic thrombocytopenia, due to receive a stem cell transplant. Written as DNA, the CDR3 is TGTGCCAGCAGTTTCGGACAGTTTAATGAGCAGTTCTTC. This encodes CASSFGQFNEQFF.